The following is a T cell receptor (beta chain) sequence with its context. The antigen remains undetermined. This specimen comes from a study of cytomegalovirus exposure and HLA in healthy donors. Germline V gene sequence: CDR1 SGHRS, CDR2 YFSETQ. With 2 bases clipped from V and 3 bases from J, the junction kept 4 bases outside the gene matches. The length of the CDR3 is 15 residues. Study observations and caveats: Many donors shared some public TCRs, even though most TCR sequences were rare. Later work showed greater clonal expansion in HLA-associated TCR beta chains than in equally common others.

The PCR used 60 Vbeta and 13 Jbeta primers. Repertoires were generated with immunoSEQ multiplex PCR, while TCRdb's copy carries only in-frame clones and drops some. Of around 200,000 clones detected, around three quarters appear once; the ten largest clones hold under 4.5%. The sample was PBMCs. The chain employs TRBV5-1 and TRBJ2-2, with 7 bases lining up with TRBD2. The clonotype originates from a woman between 25 and 40 years old in good health and CMV-seropositive. The CDR3 sequence is CASSFGGGYTGELFF. CDR3 bases: TGCGCCAGCAGCTTCGGGGGAGGGTACACCGGGGAGCTGTTTTTT.